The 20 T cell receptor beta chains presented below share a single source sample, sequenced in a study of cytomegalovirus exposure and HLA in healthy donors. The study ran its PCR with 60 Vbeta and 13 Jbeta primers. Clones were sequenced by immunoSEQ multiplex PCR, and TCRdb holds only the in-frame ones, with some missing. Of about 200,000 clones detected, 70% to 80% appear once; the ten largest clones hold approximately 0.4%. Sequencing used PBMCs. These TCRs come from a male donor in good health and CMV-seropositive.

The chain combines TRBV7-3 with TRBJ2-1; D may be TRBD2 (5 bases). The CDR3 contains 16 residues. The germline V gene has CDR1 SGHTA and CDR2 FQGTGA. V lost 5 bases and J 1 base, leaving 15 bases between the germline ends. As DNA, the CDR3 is TGTGCCAGCAGCCCTCGAGGAGGAGCGTCCTACAATGAGCAGTTCTTC. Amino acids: CASSPRGGASYNEQFF.

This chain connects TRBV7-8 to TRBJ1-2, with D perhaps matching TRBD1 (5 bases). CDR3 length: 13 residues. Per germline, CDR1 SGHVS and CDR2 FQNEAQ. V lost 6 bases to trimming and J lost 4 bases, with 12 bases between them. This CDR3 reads CASRNAGPYGYTF. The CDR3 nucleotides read TGTGCCAGCAGGAACGCGGGACCCTATGGCTACACCTTC.

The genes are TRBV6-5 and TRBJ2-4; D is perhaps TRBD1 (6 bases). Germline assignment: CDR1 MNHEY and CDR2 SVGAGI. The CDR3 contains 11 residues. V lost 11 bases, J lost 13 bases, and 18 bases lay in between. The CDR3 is CAARGSGPQYF. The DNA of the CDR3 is TGTGCCGCGAGGGGGTCGGGTCCGCAGTACTTC.

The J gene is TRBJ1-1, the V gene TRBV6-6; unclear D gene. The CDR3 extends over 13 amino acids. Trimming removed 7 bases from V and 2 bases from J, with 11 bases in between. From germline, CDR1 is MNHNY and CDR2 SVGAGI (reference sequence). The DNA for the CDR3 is TGTGCCAGCACCCTTCACTTAAACACTGAAGCTTTCTTT. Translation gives CASTLHLNTEAFF.

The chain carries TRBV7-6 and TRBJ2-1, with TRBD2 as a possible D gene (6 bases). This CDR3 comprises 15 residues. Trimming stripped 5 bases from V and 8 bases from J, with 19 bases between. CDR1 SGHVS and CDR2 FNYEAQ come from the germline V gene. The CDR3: CASSLLGRLGDEQFF. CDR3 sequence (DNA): TGTGCCAGCAGCCTTTTAGGGAGGTTGGGCGATGAGCAGTTCTTC.

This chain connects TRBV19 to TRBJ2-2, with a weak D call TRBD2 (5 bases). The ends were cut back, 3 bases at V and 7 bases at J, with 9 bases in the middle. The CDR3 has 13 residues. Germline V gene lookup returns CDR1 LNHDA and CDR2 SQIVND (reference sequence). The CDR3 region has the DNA TGTGCCAGTAGTATCCTGGGAGACGGGGAGCTGTTTTTT. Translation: CASSILGDGELFF.

The CDR3, as DNA: TGTGCCAGAAGCCGAGGTAAGGGGACTTCCAACAATGAGCAGTTCTTC. This codes for CARSRGKGTSNNEQFF. The chain recombines TRBV7-5 with TRBJ2-1; the D call TRBD2 from the table was never checked on the DNA. TRBV7-5 is labeled a pseudogene. There are 16 residues in the CDR3.

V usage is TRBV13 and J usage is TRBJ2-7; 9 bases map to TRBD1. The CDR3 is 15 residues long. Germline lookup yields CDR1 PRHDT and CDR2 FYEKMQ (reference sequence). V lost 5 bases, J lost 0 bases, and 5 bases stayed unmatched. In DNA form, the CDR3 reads TGTGCCAGCAGCCCAGGGACAGGGTCCTCCTACGAGCAGTACTTC. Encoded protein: CASSPGTGSSYEQYF. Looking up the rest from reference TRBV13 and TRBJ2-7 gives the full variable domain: AAGVIQSPRHLIKEKRETATLKCYPIPRHDTVYWYQQGPGQDPQFLISFYEKMQSDKGSIPDRFSAQQFSDYHSELNMSSLELGDSALYFCASSPGTGSSYEQYFGPGTRLTVT.

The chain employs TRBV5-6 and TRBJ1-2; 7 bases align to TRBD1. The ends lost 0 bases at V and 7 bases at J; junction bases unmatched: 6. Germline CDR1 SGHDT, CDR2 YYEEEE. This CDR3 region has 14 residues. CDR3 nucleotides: TGTGCCAGCAGCTTGGCTGAGACAGGGCTTGGCTACACCTTC. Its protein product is CASSLAETGLGYTF.

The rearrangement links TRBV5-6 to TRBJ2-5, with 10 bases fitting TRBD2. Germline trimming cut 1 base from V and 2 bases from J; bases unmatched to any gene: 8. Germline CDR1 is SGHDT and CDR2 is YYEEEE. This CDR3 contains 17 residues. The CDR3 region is CASSLQAASGGQETQYF. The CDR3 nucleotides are TGTGCCAGCAGCTTGCAGGCGGCTAGCGGGGGACAAGAGACCCAGTACTTC.

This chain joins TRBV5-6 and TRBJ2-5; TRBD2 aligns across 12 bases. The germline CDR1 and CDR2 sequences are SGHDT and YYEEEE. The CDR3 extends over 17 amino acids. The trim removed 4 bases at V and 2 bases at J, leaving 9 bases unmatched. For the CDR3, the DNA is TGTGCCAGCAGCCCTATACTAGCGGGAGGATCTCAAGAGACCCAGTACTTC. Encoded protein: CASSPILAGGSQETQYF. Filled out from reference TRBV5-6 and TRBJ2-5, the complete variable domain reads DAGVTQSPTHLIKTRGQQVTLRCSPKSGHDTVSWYQQALGQGPQFIFQYYEEEERQRGNFPDRFSGHQFPNYSSELNVNALLLGDSALYLCASSPILAGGSQETQYFGPGTRLLVL.

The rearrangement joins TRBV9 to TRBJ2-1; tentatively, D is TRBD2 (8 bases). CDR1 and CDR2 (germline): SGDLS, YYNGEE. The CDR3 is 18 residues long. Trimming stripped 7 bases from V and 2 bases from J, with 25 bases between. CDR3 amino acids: CASARAGGRLATYNEQFF. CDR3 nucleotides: TGTGCCAGCGCAAGGGCAGGGGGGCGACTAGCGACCTACAATGAGCAGTTCTTC.

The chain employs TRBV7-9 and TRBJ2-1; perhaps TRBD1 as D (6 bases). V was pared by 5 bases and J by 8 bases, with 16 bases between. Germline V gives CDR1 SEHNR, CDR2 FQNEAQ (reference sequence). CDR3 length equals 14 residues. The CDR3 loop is CASSPPGAGDEQFF. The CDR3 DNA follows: TGTGCCAGCAGCCCGCCCGGGGCAGGGGATGAGCAGTTCTTC.

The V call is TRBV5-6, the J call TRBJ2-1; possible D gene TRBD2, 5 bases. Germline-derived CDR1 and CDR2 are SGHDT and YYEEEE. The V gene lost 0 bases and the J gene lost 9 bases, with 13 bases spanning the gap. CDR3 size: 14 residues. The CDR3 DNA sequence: TGTGCCAGCAGCTTGGGGGGAGATTTTATTGAGCAGTTCTTC. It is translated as CASSLGGDFIEQFF.

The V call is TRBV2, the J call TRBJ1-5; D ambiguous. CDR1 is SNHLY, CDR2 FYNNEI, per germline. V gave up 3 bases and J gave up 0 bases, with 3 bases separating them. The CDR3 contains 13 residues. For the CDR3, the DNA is TGTGCCAGCAGTGATAATAGCAATCAGCCCCAGCATTTT. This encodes CASSDNSNQPQHF.

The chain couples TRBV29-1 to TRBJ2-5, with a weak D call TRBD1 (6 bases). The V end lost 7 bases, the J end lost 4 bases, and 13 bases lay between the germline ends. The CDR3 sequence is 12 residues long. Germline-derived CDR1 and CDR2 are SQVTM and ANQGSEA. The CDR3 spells CSARQVPETQYF. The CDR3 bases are TGCAGCGCCCGACAGGTTCCAGAGACCCAGTACTTC.

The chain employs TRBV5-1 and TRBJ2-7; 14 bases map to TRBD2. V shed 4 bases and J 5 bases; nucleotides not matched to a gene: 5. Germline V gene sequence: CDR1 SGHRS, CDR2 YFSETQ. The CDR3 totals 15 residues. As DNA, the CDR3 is TGCGCCAGCAGCCAGGGACTAGCGGGAGCCCACGAGCAGTACTTC. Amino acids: CASSQGLAGAHEQYF.

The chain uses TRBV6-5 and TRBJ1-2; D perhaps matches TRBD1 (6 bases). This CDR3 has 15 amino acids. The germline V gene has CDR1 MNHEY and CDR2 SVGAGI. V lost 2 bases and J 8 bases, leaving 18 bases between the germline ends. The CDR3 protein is CASSYHRTVRDGYTF. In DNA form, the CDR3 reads TGTGCCAGCAGTTACCATAGGACAGTCAGGGACGGCTACACCTTC.

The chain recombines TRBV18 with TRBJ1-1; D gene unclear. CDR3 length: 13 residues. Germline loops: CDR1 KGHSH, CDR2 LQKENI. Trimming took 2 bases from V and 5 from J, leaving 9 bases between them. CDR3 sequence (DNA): TGTGCCAGCTCACCATCGAGAAGTACTGAAGCTTTCTTT. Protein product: CASSPSRSTEAFF.

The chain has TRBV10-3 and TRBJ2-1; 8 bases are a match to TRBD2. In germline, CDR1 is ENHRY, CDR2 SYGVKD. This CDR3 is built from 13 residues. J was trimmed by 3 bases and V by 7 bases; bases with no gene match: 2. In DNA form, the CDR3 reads TGTGCCATCACCGGGGGGGACTACAATGAGCAGTTCTTC. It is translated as CAITGGDYNEQFF.